The T cell receptor beta chain under discussion was sequenced for a study of blood T cell repertoires in COVID-19. About the study: Sites across the United States, Italy and Spain contributed samples from acute and convalescent COVID-19. Sample material is recorded as cDNA or gDNA derived from T cells, B-cell-depleted T cells, or PBMCs.

Seattle's enrolled individuals joined amid active infection and were then monitored longitudinally. Looked up from germline, CDR1 is SGDLS and CDR2 is YYNGEE. The CDR3 contains 16 residues. The ends lost 4 bases at V and 5 bases at J; junction bases unmatched: 9. Original handling: Counts of nucleated cells, estimated from reference gene primer amplification, were obtained. Using immunoSEQ multiplex PCR, the repertoire was profiled, and TCRdb retains in-frame clones only, with some absent. V, J and clone size were drawn from that table, and D and trimming were deduced from the DNA. The sample lists 150,000 to 200,000 clones, around four fifths occurring once.

This chain links TRBV9 with TRBJ2-1; 10 nucleotides line up with TRBD2. The sequencing input was peripheral blood. The sequence was collected from a woman aged 70-85 years with COVID-19, enrolled during active disease. For the CDR3, the DNA is TGTGCCAGCAGCACTCGGACTAGCGGAACTCACAATGAGCAGTTCTTC. Translated, it gives CASSTRTSGTHNEQFF.